This T cell receptor beta chain was retrieved from a study of PD-1 blockade in classical Hodgkin lymphoma. Study-wide findings and caveats: A reduction in baseline TCR diversity was reportedly seen in newly diagnosed patients relative to healthy donors.

For this clone: The antigen is not known.

This CDR3 is 14 amino acids long. The V end was cut by 4 bases, the J end by 1 base, with 7 bases between. Germline lookup yields CDR1 MDHEN and CDR2 SYDVKM. The time point was: cycle 4 day 1 (C4D1), after around six weeks of nivolumab. The patients all showed relapse after autologous stem cell transplantation, while their brentuximab vedotin exposure varied. This table comes from immunoSEQ multiplex PCR, and its TCRdb copy is limited to in-frame clones, with some not included. The top ten clones hold about 2% of a sample with about 96,000 clones, just over 90% of them seen once. The J gene is TRBJ1-4, the V gene TRBV28; maybe TRBD1 (6 bases). This receptor was obtained from a human donor with classical Hodgkin lymphoma. The sequences come from peripheral blood mononuclear cells (PBMCs), collected before the fourth cycle of nivolumab. CDR3: CASSSRGTNEKLFF. The CDR3 nucleotides read TGTGCCAGCAGTTCCAGGGGAACTAATGAAAAACTGTTTTTT.